A single sample is the source of the 23 T cell receptor beta chains below, sequenced in a study of cytomegalovirus exposure and HLA in healthy donors. Method: immunoSEQ multiplex PCR; TCRdb's copy keeps in-frame clones and lacks some. The table shows around 74,000 clones, with approximately 80% occurring only once. Sequenced input: PBMCs. The receptors were sampled from a man aged 25-40 years in good health and CMV-seronegative.

The chain has TRBV28 and TRBJ1-5; 8 bases map to TRBD1. Germline V gene lookup returns CDR1 MDHEN and CDR2 SYDVKM. Trimming cost V 4 bases and J 6 bases; bases outside gene matches: 14. This CDR3 spans 17 amino acids. CDR3 protein: CASSSWRAQGASQPQHF. CDR3 in DNA: TGTGCCAGCAGTTCATGGAGGGCTCAGGGGGCATCTCAGCCCCAGCATTTT.

The rearrangement joins TRBV9 to TRBJ2-7; TRBD1 matches at 7 bases. There are 14 residues in the CDR3. Germline loops: CDR1 SGDLS, CDR2 YYNGEE. Losses at the gene ends were 7 bases for V and 0 bases for J; bases not matched to a gene: 7. The CDR3: CASSQGTPSYEQYF. CDR3 DNA sequence: TGTGCCAGCTCACAGGGGACCCCCTCCTACGAGCAGTACTTC.

This clone was seen just once. This chain uses TRBV7-2 with TRBJ1-5; the D is unclear. Germline CDR1 and CDR2: SGHTA and FQGNSA. CDR3 size: 13 residues. Trimming removed 3 bases at V and 5 bases at J, with 8 bases between. CDR3 loop: CASSFSNYQPQHF. CDR3 sequence (DNA): TGTGCCAGCAGCTTCAGTAATTATCAGCCCCAGCATTTT. Complete variable domain (other parts from reference TRBV7-2 and TRBJ1-5): GAGVSQSPSNKVTEKGKDVELRCDPISGHTALYWYRQSLGQGLEFLIYFQGNSAPDKSGLPSDRFSAERTGGSVSTLTIQRTQQEDSAVYLCASSFSNYQPQHFGDGTRLSIL.

J is TRBJ1-4 and V is TRBV28; 7 bases match TRBD1. CDR1 is MDHEN, CDR2 SYDVKM, per germline. Trimming removed 7 bases from V and 4 bases from J; junction bases left unmatched: 12. The CDR3 is 16 residues long. The CDR3: CASIRGPGQYNEKLFF. CDR3 DNA: TGTGCCAGCATCCGAGGGCCGGGACAGTATAATGAAAAACTGTTTTTT.

This sequence joins TRBV6-1 and TRBJ2-3; 9 nucleotides match TRBD2. The germline gives CDR1 MNHNS, CDR2 SASEGT. The CDR3 has 15 residues. The junction had 8 bases not matched to a gene; V was cut back by 10 bases and J by 0 bases. CDR3 sequence: CATAVAGASTDTQYF. In nucleotides, the CDR3 is TGTGCCACCGCGGTAGCGGGAGCTAGCACAGATACGCAGTATTTT.

The rearrangement joins TRBV7-2 to TRBJ1-2; 10 bases align to TRBD1. V lost 1 base and J lost 6; bases outside the gene matches: 5. The CDR3 spans 15 residues. In germline, CDR1 is SGHTA, CDR2 FQGNSA. In nucleotides, the CDR3 is TGTGCCAGCAGCTTAGATTTTGACAGGGGGCATGGCTACACCTTC. Translating it yields CASSLDFDRGHGYTF.

This clone turned up a few times. The CDR3 DNA follows: TGTGCCAGTAGTGCGACTAGCAGCGCCTACAATGAGCAGTTCTTC. Amino acids: CASSATSSAYNEQFF. The chain carries TRBV19 and TRBJ2-1, with 7 bases that match TRBD2. The CDR3 consists of 15 residues. Germline V gene data show CDR1 as LNHDA and CDR2 as SQIVND (reference sequence). The V segment lost 5 bases and the J segment 2 bases; nucleotides outside the gene matches: 6.

V usage is TRBV29-1 and J usage is TRBJ2-1; 12 bases map to TRBD2. The CDR3 sequence is 14 residues long. Germline V gene data show CDR1 as SQVTM and CDR2 as ANQGSEA. The ends lost 7 bases at V and 8 bases at J; junction bases unmatched: 9. The CDR3 DNA follows: TGCAGCGGTGGGACTAGCGGGTACGGGGATGAGCAGTTCTTC. This translates into CSGGTSGYGDEQFF.

This rearrangement joins TRBV16 to TRBJ1-5; D gene unclear. This CDR3 has 17 residues. Per germline, CDR1 KGHSY and CDR2 FQNENV. V lost 3 bases to trimming and J lost 0 bases, with 15 bases between them. CDR3: CASSQVAGRDSNQPQHF. CDR3 in DNA: TGTGCCAGCAGCCAGGTTGCGGGCAGAGATAGCAATCAGCCCCAGCATTTT.

The chain joins TRBV5-1 to TRBJ1-2; TRBD1 agrees at 11 bases. Germline V gene lookup returns CDR1 SGHRS and CDR2 YFSETQ. The CDR3 contains 14 residues. V was pared by 3 bases and J by 4 bases, with 2 bases of the junction left unmatched. DNA for the CDR3: TGCGCCAGCAGCTGGACAGGGGGCGTCTATGGCTACACCTTC. The encoded protein is CASSWTGGVYGYTF.

V and J are TRBV6-5 and TRBJ2-5; a possible D gene is TRBD1 (5 bases). With 9 bases removed from V and 10 bases from J, the gap between germline ends came to 24 bases. CDR1 is MNHEY, CDR2 SVGAGI, per germline. There are 14 residues in the CDR3. CDR3 region: CASSLGDSGARQYF. The CDR3 nucleotides read TGTGCCAGTTCCCTTGGAGACAGTGGAGCTCGCCAGTACTTC.

The V call is TRBV5-1, the J call TRBJ2-5; TRBD2 matches at 7 bases. Germline V gene sequence: CDR1 SGHRS, CDR2 YFSETQ. With V trimmed by 4 bases and J by 5 bases, 5 bases remained unmatched. The CDR3 covers 13 residues. In DNA, the CDR3 is TGCGCCAGCAGCCCGGCGGGGGACGAGACCCAGTACTTC. It specifies CASSPAGDETQYF.

The chain carries TRBV7-6 and TRBJ2-2, with TRBD2 identical over 7 bases. The CDR3 consists of 16 residues. Germline trimming cut 3 bases from V and 6 bases from J; bases unmatched to any gene: 10. The V gene's germline CDR1 is SGHVS and CDR2 FNYEAQ. CDR3 coding DNA: TGTGCCAGCAGCTTGTTGACTAGCCGGGTGGCCGGGGAGCTGTTTTTT. Its protein product is CASSLLTSRVAGELFF.

The chain recombines TRBV18 with TRBJ2-1, with 12 bases that match TRBD1. The CDR3 sequence is 20 residues long. Germline CDR1 and CDR2: KGHSH and LQKENI. V dropped 6 bases and J dropped 0; count of bases not matched to a gene: 15. The CDR3 reads CASSTFPGQGAHHSYNEQFF. CDR3 in DNA: TGTGCCAGCTCCACGTTTCCGGGACAGGGGGCCCACCACTCCTACAATGAGCAGTTCTTC.

Worth noting for this clone: A much larger clone is a single base away; this may be a read error. The V and J genes are TRBV28 and TRBJ2-3, with 9 bases that match TRBD1. Germline CDR1 MDHEN, CDR2 SYDVKM. This CDR3 is built from 16 residues. As DNA, the CDR3 is TGTACCAGCAGTTTACTTGGGGACAGGGGCACAGATACGCAGTATTTT. It is translated as CTSSLLGDRGTDTQYF.

In this sample, this clone turned up a few times. The chain is built from TRBV9 and TRBJ2-3; 8 bases are shared with TRBD2. Unmatched junction bases numbered 6, after V lost 6 bases and J lost 0 bases. Germline lookup yields CDR1 SGDLS and CDR2 YYNGEE. The CDR3 length is 15 residues. Written as DNA, the CDR3 is TGTGCCAGCAACGGGGGGGGTTCCAGCACAGATACGCAGTATTTT. Protein: CASNGGGSSTDTQYF. Full variable domain (outside the CDR3, taken from reference TRBV9 and TRBJ2-3): DSGVTQTPKHLITATGQRVTLRCSPRSGDLSVYWYQQSLDQGLQFLIQYYNGEERAKGNILERFSAQQFPDLHSELNLSSLELGDSALYFCASNGGGSSTDTQYFGPGTRLTVL.

The rearrangement uses TRBV5-1 and TRBJ1-1; the match to TRBD1 covers 10 bases. V trimming: 5 bases; J trimming: 0 bases; junction bases outside the gene matches: 7. This CDR3 comprises 16 residues. Per germline, CDR1 SGHRS and CDR2 YFSETQ. The CDR3 loop reads CASRAGTGAMNTEAFF. DNA for the CDR3: TGCGCCAGCAGGGCCGGGACAGGGGCCATGAACACTGAAGCTTTCTTT.

This sequence joins TRBV28 and TRBJ2-2; the D gene is possibly TRBD2 (5 bases). The CDR3 is made up of 16 amino acids. Germline lookup yields CDR1 MDHEN and CDR2 SYDVKM. V lost 7 bases, J lost 0 bases, and 15 bases lay in between. The CDR3: CASTPWETTNTGELFF. CDR3 DNA sequence: TGTGCCAGCACCCCCTGGGAGACTACGAACACCGGGGAGCTGTTTTTT.

This sequence joins TRBV19 and TRBJ1-2; D remains ambiguous. The length of the CDR3 is 13 residues. The germline V gene encodes CDR1 LNHDA and CDR2 SQIVND (reference sequence). V shed 9 bases and J shed 8 bases, with 19 bases lying between them. The chain's CDR3 is CASSPRRVWGYTF. The CDR3 DNA reads as TGTGCCAGCTCTCCCCGGAGGGTTTGGGGCTACACCTTC.

V usage is TRBV6-4 and J usage is TRBJ1-2, with D unresolved. Germline loops: CDR1 MRHNA, CDR2 SNTAGT. The ends were cut back, 3 bases at V and 5 bases at J, with 4 bases in the middle. This CDR3 spans 11 amino acids. CDR3 in amino acids: CASSDRYGYTF. CDR3 nucleotides: TGTGCCAGCAGTGATAGATATGGCTACACCTTC.

The rearrangement uses TRBV19 and TRBJ1-2; 9 positions agree with TRBD1. V shed 5 bases, J shed 5 bases, and the junction held 9 bases outside the gene matches. The V gene's germline CDR1 is LNHDA and CDR2 SQIVND (reference sequence). The CDR3 spans 15 residues. The CDR3 spells CASSVTGTGPYGYTF. CDR3 in DNA: TGTGCCAGTAGTGTCACCGGGACAGGGCCATATGGCTACACCTTC.

This chain joins TRBV28 and TRBJ2-2; D unresolved. Germline CDR1 reads MDHEN; CDR2 reads SYDVKM. The CDR3 length is 15 residues. V lost 6 bases, J lost 0 bases, and 11 bases lay in between. CDR3 in DNA: TGTGCCAGCAGACCACCGCCGGCGAACACCGGGGAGCTGTTTTTT. It is translated as CASRPPPANTGELFF.

DNA for the CDR3: TGTGCCAGCAGCTTGGCGCCTAGCGGGAGGGATCCCACAGATACGCAGTATTTT. Amino acids: CASSLAPSGRDPTDTQYF. The chain employs TRBV5-4 and TRBJ2-3; the match to TRBD2 covers 12 bases. The ends lost 0 bases at V and 2 bases at J; junction bases unmatched: 7. The CDR3 has 18 amino acids. CDR1 SGHNT and CDR2 YYREEE come from the germline V gene (reference sequence).